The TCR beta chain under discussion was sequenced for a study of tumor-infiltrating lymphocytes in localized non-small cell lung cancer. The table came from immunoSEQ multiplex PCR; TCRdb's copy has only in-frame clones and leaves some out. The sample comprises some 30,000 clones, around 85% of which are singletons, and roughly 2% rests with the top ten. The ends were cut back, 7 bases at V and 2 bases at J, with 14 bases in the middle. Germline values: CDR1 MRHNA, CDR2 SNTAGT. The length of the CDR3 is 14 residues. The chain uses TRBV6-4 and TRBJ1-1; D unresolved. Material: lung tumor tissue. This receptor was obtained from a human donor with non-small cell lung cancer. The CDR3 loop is CASTPSPGNTEAFF. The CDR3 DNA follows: TGTGCCAGCACTCCCTCCCCCGGTAACACTGAAGCTTTCTTT.